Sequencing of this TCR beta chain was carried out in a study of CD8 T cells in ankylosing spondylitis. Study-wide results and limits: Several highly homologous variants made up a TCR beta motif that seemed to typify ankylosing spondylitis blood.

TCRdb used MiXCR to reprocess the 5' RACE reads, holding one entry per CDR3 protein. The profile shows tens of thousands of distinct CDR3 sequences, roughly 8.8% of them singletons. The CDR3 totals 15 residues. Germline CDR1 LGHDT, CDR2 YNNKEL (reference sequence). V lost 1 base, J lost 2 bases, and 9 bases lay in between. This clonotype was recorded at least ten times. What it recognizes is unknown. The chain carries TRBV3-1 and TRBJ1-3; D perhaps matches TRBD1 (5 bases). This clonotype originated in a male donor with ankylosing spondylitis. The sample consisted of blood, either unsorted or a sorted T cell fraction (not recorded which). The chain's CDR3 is CASSQVGEAGNTIYF. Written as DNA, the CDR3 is TGTGCCAGCAGCCAAGTAGGGGAAGCTGGAAACACCATATATTTT.